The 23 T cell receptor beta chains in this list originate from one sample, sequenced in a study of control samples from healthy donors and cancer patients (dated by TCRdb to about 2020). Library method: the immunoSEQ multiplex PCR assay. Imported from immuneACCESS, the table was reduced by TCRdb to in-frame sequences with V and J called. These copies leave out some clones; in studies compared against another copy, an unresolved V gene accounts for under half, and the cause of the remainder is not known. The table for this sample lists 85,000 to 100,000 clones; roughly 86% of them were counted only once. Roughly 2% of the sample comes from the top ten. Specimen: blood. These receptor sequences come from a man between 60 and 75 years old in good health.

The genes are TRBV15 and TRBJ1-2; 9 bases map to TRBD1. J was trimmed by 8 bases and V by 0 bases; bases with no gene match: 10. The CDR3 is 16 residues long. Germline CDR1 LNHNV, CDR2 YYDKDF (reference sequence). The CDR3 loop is CATSRDGTGPLGGYTF. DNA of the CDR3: TGTGCCACCAGCAGAGATGGGACAGGGCCTTTAGGCGGCTACACCTTC.

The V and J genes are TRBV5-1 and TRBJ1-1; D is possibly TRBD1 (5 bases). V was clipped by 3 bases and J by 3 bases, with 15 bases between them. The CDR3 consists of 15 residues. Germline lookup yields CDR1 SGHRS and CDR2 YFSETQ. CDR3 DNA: TGCGCCAGCAGCTCCCTAGGGAGGGGTTACACTGAAGCTTTCTTT. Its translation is CASSSLGRGYTEAFF.

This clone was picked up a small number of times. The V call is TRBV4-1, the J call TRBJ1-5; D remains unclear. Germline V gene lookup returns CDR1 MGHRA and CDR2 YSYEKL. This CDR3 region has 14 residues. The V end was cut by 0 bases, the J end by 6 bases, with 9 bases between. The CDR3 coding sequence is TGCGCCAGCAGCCAAGATGGCATCGGTCAGCCCCAGCATTTT. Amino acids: CASSQDGIGQPQHF.

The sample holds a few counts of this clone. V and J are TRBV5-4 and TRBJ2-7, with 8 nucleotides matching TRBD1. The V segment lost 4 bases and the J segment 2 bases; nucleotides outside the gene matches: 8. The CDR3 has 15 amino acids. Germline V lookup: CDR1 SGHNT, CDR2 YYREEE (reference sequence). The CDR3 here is CASSPWGQAPYEQYF. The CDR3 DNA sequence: TGTGCCAGCAGCCCTTGGGGACAGGCGCCCTACGAGCAGTACTTC.

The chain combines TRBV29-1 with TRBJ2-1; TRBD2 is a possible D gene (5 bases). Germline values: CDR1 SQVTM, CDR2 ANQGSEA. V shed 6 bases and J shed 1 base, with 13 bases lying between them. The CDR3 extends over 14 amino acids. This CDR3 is CSVRRDPSYNEQFF. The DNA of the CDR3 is TGCAGCGTACGACGGGATCCATCCTACAATGAGCAGTTCTTC.

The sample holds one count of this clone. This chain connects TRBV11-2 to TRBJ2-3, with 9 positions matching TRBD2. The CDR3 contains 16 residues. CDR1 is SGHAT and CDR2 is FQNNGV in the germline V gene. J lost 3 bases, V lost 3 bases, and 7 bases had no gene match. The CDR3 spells CASSFQTSGLTDTQYF. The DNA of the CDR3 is TGTGCCAGCAGCTTCCAGACTAGCGGATTAACAGATACGCAGTATTTT.

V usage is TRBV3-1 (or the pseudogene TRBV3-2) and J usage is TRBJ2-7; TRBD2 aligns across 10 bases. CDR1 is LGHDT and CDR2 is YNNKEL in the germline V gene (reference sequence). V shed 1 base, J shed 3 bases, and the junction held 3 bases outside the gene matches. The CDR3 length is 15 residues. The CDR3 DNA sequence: TGTGCCAGCAGCCAAGCCAGCGGGGGGGTCTACGAGCAGTACTTC. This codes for CASSQASGGVYEQYF.

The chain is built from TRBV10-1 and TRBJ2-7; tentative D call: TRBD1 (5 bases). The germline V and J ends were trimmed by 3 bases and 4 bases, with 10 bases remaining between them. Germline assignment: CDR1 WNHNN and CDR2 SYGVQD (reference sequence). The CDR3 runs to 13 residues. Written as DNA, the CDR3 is TGCGCCAGCAGTGATGCAGGGATTTACGAGCAGTACTTC. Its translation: CASSDAGIYEQYF.

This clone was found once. CDR3 bases: TGCGCCAGCAGCTTTATTAGCGGGGGCACAGATACGCAGTATTTT. It encodes CASSFISGGTDTQYF. V usage is TRBV5-1 and J usage is TRBJ2-3; 8 nucleotides align to TRBD2. Trimming at V came to 2 bases and at J to 1 base, leaving 3 bases not matched to a gene. The germline gives CDR1 SGHRS, CDR2 YFSETQ. This CDR3 has 15 residues.

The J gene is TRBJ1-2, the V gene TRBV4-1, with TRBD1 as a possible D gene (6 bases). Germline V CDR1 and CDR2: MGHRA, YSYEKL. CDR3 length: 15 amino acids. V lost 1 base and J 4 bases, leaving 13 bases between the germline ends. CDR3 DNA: TGCGCCAGCAGCCAAGTGCTGGGGACAATCTATGGCTACACCTTC. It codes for CASSQVLGTIYGYTF.

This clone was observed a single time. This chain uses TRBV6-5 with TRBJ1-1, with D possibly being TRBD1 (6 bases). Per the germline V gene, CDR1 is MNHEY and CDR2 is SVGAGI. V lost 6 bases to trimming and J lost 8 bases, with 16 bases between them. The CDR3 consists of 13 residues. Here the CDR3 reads CASSLYRQVEAFF. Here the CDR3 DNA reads TGTGCCAGCAGCCTATATAGACAGGTCGAAGCTTTCTTT.

The CDR3 coding sequence is TGTGCCAGCAGTTTTCCTCAGGGGCGCTATGGCTACACCTTC. Residues: CASSFPQGRYGYTF. The chain couples TRBV28 to TRBJ1-2; D possibly corresponds to TRBD1 (6 bases). The germline gives CDR1 MDHEN, CDR2 SYDVKM. Trimming pared 3 bases from V and 4 bases from J, leaving 12 bases between. CDR3 length equals 14 residues.

The CDR3 sequence is CASSLSGNYEQYF. In DNA, the CDR3 is TGTGCCAGCAGCCTTAGCGGAAACTACGAGCAGTACTTC. The rearrangement uses TRBV11-2 and TRBJ2-7; perhaps TRBD2 as D (6 bases). Germline V gives CDR1 SGHAT, CDR2 FQNNGV. Trimming took 5 bases from V and 3 from J, leaving 11 bases between them. The CDR3 is 13 residues long.

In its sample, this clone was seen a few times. CDR3: CASSRKGYGNTIYF. CDR3 bases: TGTGCCAGCAGCCGGAAGGGCTACGGAAACACCATATATTTT. This chain connects TRBV5-6 to TRBJ1-3; D uncertain. The CDR3 loop spans 14 amino acids. V was trimmed by 4 bases and J by 4 bases, leaving 12 bases between them. Per germline, CDR1 SGHDT and CDR2 YYEEEE.

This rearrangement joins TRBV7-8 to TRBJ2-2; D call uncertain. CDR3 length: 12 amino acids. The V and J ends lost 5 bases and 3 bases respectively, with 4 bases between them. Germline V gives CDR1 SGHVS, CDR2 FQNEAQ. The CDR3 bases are TGTGCCAGCAGCCGAGACACCGGGGAGCTGTTTTTT. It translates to CASSRDTGELFF.

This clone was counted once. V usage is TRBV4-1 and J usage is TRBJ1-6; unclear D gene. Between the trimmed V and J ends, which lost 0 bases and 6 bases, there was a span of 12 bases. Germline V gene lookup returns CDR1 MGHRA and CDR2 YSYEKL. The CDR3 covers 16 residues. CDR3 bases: TGCGCCAGCAGCCAAGATGGGGTGGTCGGTAATTCACCCCTCCACTTT. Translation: CASSQDGVVGNSPLHF.

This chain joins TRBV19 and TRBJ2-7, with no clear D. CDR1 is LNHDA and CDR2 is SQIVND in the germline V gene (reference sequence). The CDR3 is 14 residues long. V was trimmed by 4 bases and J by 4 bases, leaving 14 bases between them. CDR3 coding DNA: TGTGCCAGTAGTAATCTGGCAGGTGTTTACGAGCAGTACTTC. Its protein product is CASSNLAGVYEQYF.

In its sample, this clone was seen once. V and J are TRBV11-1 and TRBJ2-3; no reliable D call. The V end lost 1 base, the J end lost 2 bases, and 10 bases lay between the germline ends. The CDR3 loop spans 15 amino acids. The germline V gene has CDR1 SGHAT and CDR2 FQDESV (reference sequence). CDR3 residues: CASSLGVGDTDTQYF. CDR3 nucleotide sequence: TGTGCCAGCAGCTTAGGGGTCGGAGACACAGATACGCAGTATTTT.

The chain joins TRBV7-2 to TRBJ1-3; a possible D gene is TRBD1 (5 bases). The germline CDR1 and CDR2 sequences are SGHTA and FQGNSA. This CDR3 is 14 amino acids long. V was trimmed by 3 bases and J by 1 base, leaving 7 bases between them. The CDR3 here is CASSFRESGNTIYF. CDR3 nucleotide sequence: TGTGCCAGCAGCTTCAGGGAATCTGGAAACACCATATATTTT.

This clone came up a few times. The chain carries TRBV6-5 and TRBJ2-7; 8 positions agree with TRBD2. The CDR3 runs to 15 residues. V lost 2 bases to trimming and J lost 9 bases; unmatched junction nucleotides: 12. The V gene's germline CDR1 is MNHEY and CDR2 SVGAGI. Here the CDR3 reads CASSYDSSLSGGQYF. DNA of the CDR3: TGTGCCAGCAGTTACGACTCAAGTCTCAGCGGGGGGCAGTACTTC.

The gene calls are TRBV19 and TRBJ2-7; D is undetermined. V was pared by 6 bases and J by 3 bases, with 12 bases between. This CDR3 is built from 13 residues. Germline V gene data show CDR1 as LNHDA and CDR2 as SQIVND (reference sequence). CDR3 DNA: TGTGCCAGTAGGGCCGGACCGGACTACGAGCAGTACTTC. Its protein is CASRAGPDYEQYF.

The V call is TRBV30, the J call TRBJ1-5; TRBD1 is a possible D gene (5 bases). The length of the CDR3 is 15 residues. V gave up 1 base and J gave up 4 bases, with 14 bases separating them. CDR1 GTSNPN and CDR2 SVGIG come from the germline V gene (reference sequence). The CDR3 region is CAWSGTGFGNQPQHF. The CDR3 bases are TGTGCCTGGAGTGGAACAGGATTCGGGAATCAGCCCCAGCATTTT.

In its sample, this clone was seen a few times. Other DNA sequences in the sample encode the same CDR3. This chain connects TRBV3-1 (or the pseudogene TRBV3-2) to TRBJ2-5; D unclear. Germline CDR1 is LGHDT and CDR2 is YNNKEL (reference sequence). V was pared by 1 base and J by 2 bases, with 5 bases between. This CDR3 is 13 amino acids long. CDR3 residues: CASSQGFQETQYF. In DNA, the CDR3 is TGTGCCAGCAGCCAAGGTTTTCAAGAGACCCAGTACTTC.